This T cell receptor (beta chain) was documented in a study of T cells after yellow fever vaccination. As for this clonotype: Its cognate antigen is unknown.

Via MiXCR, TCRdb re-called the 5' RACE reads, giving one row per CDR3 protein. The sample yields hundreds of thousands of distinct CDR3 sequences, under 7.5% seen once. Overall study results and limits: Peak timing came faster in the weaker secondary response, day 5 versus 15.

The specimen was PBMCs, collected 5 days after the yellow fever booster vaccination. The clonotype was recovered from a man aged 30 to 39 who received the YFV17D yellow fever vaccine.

DNA of the CDR3: TGTGCCAGCAGCTTACCGAGGGGCCTTAGCTCCTACGAGCAGTACTTC. It codes for CASSLPRGLSSYEQYF. The rearrangement uses TRBV7-2 and TRBJ2-7, with D perhaps assigned TRBD1 or TRBD2 (5 bases each). The germline gives CDR1 SGHTA, CDR2 FQGNSA. V lost 2 bases, J lost 0 bases, and 14 bases lay in between. The CDR3 is made up of 16 amino acids. Combining the CDR3 with reference TRBV7-2 and TRBJ2-7 gives the whole variable domain GAGVSQSPSNKVTEKGKDVELRCDPISGHTALYWYRQSLGQGLEFLIYFQGNSAPDKSGLPSDRFSAERTGGSVSTLTIQRTQQEDSAVYLCASSLPRGLSSYEQYFGPGTRLTVT.